One sample yielded the 20 T cell receptor beta chains listed below, sequenced in a study of blood T cell repertoires in COVID-19. The data were produced by immunoSEQ multiplex PCR, yet TCRdb's version contains in-frame clones alone and is incomplete. Of about 93,000 clones listed, 80% are singletons. The sequencing sample was made of peripheral blood. The receptors originated from a human donor in a cohort sampled during active COVID-19.

The chain employs TRBV28 and TRBJ2-2, with D unclear. The ends were cut back, 4 bases at V and 0 bases at J, with 9 bases in the middle. The CDR3 loop spans 15 amino acids. Germline V gene sequence: CDR1 MDHEN, CDR2 SYDVKM. As DNA, the CDR3 is TGTGCCAGCAGTTCCTCCTCCGCGAACACCGGGGAGCTGTTTTTT. It is translated as CASSSSSANTGELFF.

A single count supports this clone. The chain is built from TRBV6-5 and TRBJ2-1; 10 positions match TRBD2. The CDR3 sequence is 15 residues long. Germline-derived CDR1 and CDR2 are MNHEY and SVGAGI. The V segment lost 6 bases and the J segment 5 bases; nucleotides outside the gene matches: 7. The CDR3 loop is CASRLLAGDHNEQFF. DNA for the CDR3: TGTGCCAGCAGGCTTCTAGCGGGGGACCACAATGAGCAGTTCTTC.

The CDR3 is CASSQDTSGPSEQFF. CDR3 sequence (DNA): TGCGCCAGCAGCCAAGATACTAGCGGGCCATCGGAGCAGTTCTTC. The V and J genes are TRBV4-1 and TRBJ2-1; 9 bases align to TRBD2. V trimming: 0 bases; J trimming: 10 bases; junction bases outside the gene matches: 7. The CDR3 runs to 15 residues. Germline lookup yields CDR1 MGHRA and CDR2 YSYEKL.

The rearrangement links TRBV7-3 to TRBJ2-5; the match to TRBD2 covers 7 bases. CDR3 length: 15 amino acids. CDR1 SGHTA and CDR2 FQGTGA come from the germline V gene. The trim removed 1 base at V and 5 bases at J, leaving 7 bases unmatched. CDR3 nucleotide sequence: TGTGCCAGCAGCTTAAGGAGCGGGGTCGGTGAGACCCAGTACTTC. Its translation is CASSLRSGVGETQYF.

The chain carries TRBV6-5 and TRBJ2-6; 7 bases match TRBD1. The CDR3 is made up of 16 amino acids. CDR1 and CDR2 (germline): MNHEY, SVGAGI. After removal of 4 bases from V and 6 bases from J, the junction contained 9 bases not matched to a gene. The CDR3 nucleotides read TGTGCCAGCAGTTGGACGAACAGGGGAATGGCCAACGTCCTGACTTTC. Protein product: CASSWTNRGMANVLTF.

The chain has TRBV3-1 (or the pseudogene TRBV3-2) and TRBJ2-1; TRBD2 matches at 12 bases. The CDR3 sequence is 18 residues long. J gave up 0 bases and V 4 bases, and 7 bases lay outside the gene matches. Germline CDR1 reads LGHDT; CDR2 reads YNNKEL (reference sequence). CDR3 nucleotides: TGTGCCAGCAGCCCTAGCGGGAGGGCCTTCGGCTCCTACAATGAGCAGTTCTTC. It specifies CASSPSGRAFGSYNEQFF.

The table lists this clone with a few counts. The chain recombines TRBV5-4 with TRBJ1-1; TRBD1 matches at 7 bases. Germline V gene sequence: CDR1 SGHNT, CDR2 YYREEE (reference sequence). J was trimmed by 1 base and V by 1 base; bases with no gene match: 1. The CDR3 loop spans 14 amino acids. CDR3 sequence (DNA): TGTGCCAGCAGCTTGAGACAGGGGAACACTGAAGCTTTCTTT. Residues: CASSLRQGNTEAFF.

CDR3 nucleotides: TGTGCCAGCAGCCTGGGACAGCCCGGCCCCGGGGAGCTGTTTTTT. Translating it yields CASSLGQPGPGELFF. The genes are TRBV7-9 and TRBJ2-2, with 7 positions matching TRBD1. Per germline, CDR1 SEHNR and CDR2 FQNEAQ (reference sequence). The CDR3 spans 15 residues. J lost 6 bases, V lost 5 bases, and 9 bases had no gene match.

The V and J genes are TRBV2 and TRBJ1-4; 10 bases align to TRBD1. Germline CDR1 reads SNHLY; CDR2 reads FYNNEI. Losses at the gene ends were 5 bases for V and 7 bases for J; bases not matched to a gene: 7. The CDR3 sequence is 15 residues long. Written as DNA, the CDR3 is TGTGCCAGCAGTAGGGACAGGGGCAAAGGTGAAAAACTGTTTTTT. Translating it yields CASSRDRGKGEKLFF. The entire variable domain, with the rest obtained from reference TRBV2 and TRBJ1-4, is as follows: EPEVTQTPSHQVTQMGQEVILRCVPISNHLYFYWYRQILGQKVEFLVSFYNNEISEKSEIFDDQFSVERPDGSNFTLKIRSTKLEDSAMYFCASSRDRGKGEKLFFGSGTQLSVL.

This clone turned up a few times. This chain joins TRBV23-1 and TRBJ2-7; TRBD1 aligns across 11 bases. TRBV23-1 carries the ORF label, with uncertain function. The V and J ends lost 1 base and 2 bases, in that order; junction bases with no gene match: 4. The CDR3 spans 16 residues. CDR3 in DNA: TGCGCCAGCAGTCAATTTTGGGGACAGGGGGCCTACGAGCAGTACTTC. Translated, it gives CASSQFWGQGAYEQYF.

The chain links TRBV28 to TRBJ2-1; 12 nucleotides agree with TRBD2. The CDR3 is 16 amino acids. The ends lost 4 bases at V and 4 bases at J; junction bases unmatched: 5. Germline lookup yields CDR1 MDHEN and CDR2 SYDVKM. CDR3 sequence reads: CASSSPTSGRYNEQFF. DNA for the CDR3: TGTGCCAGCAGTTCGCCCACTAGCGGGAGGTACAATGAGCAGTTCTTC.

V and J are TRBV11-2 and TRBJ2-1, with a weak D call TRBD2 (7 bases). The CDR3 sequence is 16 residues long. CDR1 SGHAT and CDR2 FQNNGV come from the germline V gene. The V and J ends lost 2 bases and 8 bases respectively, with 19 bases between them. The CDR3 DNA follows: TGTGCCAGCAGCTTAACGGGGGGCTTTCGGTCGGATGAGCAGTTCTTC. Translated: CASSLTGGFRSDEQFF.

The chain couples TRBV12-3 or TRBV12-4 to TRBJ1-1; weak D call: TRBD1 (5 bases). This CDR3 has 13 residues. With 3 bases removed from V and 3 bases from J, the gap between germline ends came to 8 bases. CDR3 DNA sequence: TGTGCCAGCAGTTTTGCAGGGTACACTGAAGCTTTCTTT. It specifies CASSFAGYTEAFF.

The chain joins TRBV6-1 to TRBJ2-7; 15 bases map to TRBD2. Germline assignment: CDR1 MNHNS and CDR2 SASEGT. CDR3 length: 17 residues. Losses at the gene ends were 4 bases for V and 5 bases for J; bases not matched to a gene: 9. Here the CDR3 reads CASSALQGLAGGNEQYF. CDR3 DNA sequence: TGTGCCAGCAGTGCATTACAGGGACTAGCGGGAGGTAACGAGCAGTACTTC.

V gene TRBV9 combines with J gene TRBJ2-5; the match to TRBD2 covers 11 bases. Germline loops: CDR1 SGDLS, CDR2 YYNGEE. Unmatched junction bases numbered 10, after V lost 0 bases and J lost 0 bases. The length of the CDR3 is 19 residues. The CDR3 DNA reads as TGTGCCAGCAGCGTAGGTCTTAGCGGGGGGGCTAGGTACCAAGAGACCCAGTACTTC. This sequence encodes CASSVGLSGGARYQETQYF.

The chain joins TRBV19 to TRBJ2-1, with TRBD2 matching 7 bases. Germline assignment: CDR1 LNHDA and CDR2 SQIVND (reference sequence). The V and J ends lost 6 bases and 4 bases, in that order; junction bases with no gene match: 9. This CDR3 is 15 amino acids long. The CDR3: CASSPQAGLYNEQFF. DNA of the CDR3: TGTGCCAGTAGCCCACAAGCGGGACTATACAATGAGCAGTTCTTC.

This chain connects TRBV3-1 (or the pseudogene TRBV3-2) to TRBJ2-7; 12 bases fit TRBD1. V shed 4 bases, J shed 6 bases, and the junction held 1 base outside the gene matches. The V gene's germline CDR1 is LGHDT and CDR2 YNNKEL (reference sequence). The CDR3 consists of 13 residues. CDR3 residues: CASSRDRGREQYF. The CDR3 nucleotides read TGTGCCAGCAGCCGGGACAGGGGGCGCGAGCAGTACTTC.

V usage is TRBV11-2 and J usage is TRBJ1-2; weak D call: TRBD1 (6 bases). The V gene's germline CDR1 is SGHAT and CDR2 FQNNGV. Trimming removed 5 bases at V and 0 bases at J, with 10 bases between. The CDR3 extends over 14 amino acids. The CDR3 DNA follows: TGTGCCAGCAGCCCGACAGGTTCTAACTATGGCTACACCTTC. Protein: CASSPTGSNYGYTF.

The chain links TRBV28 to TRBJ2-5; the D is unclear. The germline V and J ends were trimmed by 7 bases and 4 bases, with 7 bases remaining between them. The CDR3 extends over 11 amino acids. The germline gives CDR1 MDHEN, CDR2 SYDVKM. The CDR3, as DNA: TGTGCCAGCAATCAGCGAGAGACCCAGTACTTC. It translates to CASNQRETQYF.

The chain combines TRBV5-1 with TRBJ1-3, with D perhaps matching TRBD1 (6 bases). Germline V gene sequence: CDR1 SGHRS, CDR2 YFSETQ. The V and J ends lost 0 bases and 4 bases respectively, with 14 bases between them. CDR3 length equals 16 residues. Here the CDR3 reads CASSLVGAMQGNTIYF. The CDR3 DNA follows: TGCGCCAGCAGCTTGGTGGGGGCTATGCAAGGAAACACCATATATTTT.